Sequencing of this T cell receptor beta chain was carried out in a study of blood T cells in healthy people across ages. Researchers isolated at least 6 million PBMCs per sample. Then a second PCR, running roughly 7 to 12 cycles, was carried out with a sample-barcoded 5' primer and a J-beta primer mix. MiXCR was run by TCRdb on the 5' RACE reads, yielding one entry per CDR3 protein. The repertoire holds over 1,500,000 distinct CDR3 sequences, with around half as singletons. Germline V gene sequence: CDR1 SNHLY, CDR2 FYNNEI. V shed 11 bases, J shed 12 bases, and the junction held 10 bases outside the gene matches. CDR3 size: 12 residues.

The sequencing input was blood. This rearrangement joins TRBV2 to TRBJ2-1; 10 bases map to TRBD2. The clonotype comes from a woman in her thirties or forties in good health. The CDR3 reads CAPMRASGGQFF. CDR3 sequence (DNA): TGTGCCCCCATGAGGGCTAGCGGGGGGCAGTTCTTC.